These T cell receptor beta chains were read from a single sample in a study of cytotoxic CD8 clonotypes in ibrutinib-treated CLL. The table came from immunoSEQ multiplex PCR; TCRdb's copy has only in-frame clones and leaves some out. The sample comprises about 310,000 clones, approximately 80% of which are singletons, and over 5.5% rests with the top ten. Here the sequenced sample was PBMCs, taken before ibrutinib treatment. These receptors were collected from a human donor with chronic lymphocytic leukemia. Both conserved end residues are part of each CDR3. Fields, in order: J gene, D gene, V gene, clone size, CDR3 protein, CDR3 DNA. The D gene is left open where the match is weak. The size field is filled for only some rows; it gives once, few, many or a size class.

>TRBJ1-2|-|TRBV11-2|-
CASSFTGADGYTF
TGTGCCAGCAGCTTTACTGGGGCTGATGGCTACACCTTC
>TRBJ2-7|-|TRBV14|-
CASSQGQGTEQYF
TGTGCCAGCAGCCAGGGGCAGGGAACCGAGCAGTACTTC
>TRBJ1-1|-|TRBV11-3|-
CASSLESHAEAFF
TGTGCCAGCAGCTTAGAGAGCCACGCTGAAGCTTTCTTT
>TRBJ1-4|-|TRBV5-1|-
CASSLDPNEKLFF
TGCGCCAGCAGCTTGGATCCAAATGAAAAACTGTTTTTT
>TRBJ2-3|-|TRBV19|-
CASKPAQLAPDTQYF
TGTGCCAGTAAACCCGCGCAGTTGGCCCCAGATACGCAGTATTTT
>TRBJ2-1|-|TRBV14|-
CASSQGGWGEQFF
TGTGCCAGCAGCCAAGGGGGCTGGGGTGAGCAGTTCTTC
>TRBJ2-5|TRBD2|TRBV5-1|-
CASNILAGGPGETQYF
TGCGCCAGCAACATACTAGCGGGAGGGCCTGGTGAGACCCAGTACTTC
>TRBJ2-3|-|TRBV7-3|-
CASSLIDTSTDTQYF
TGTGCCAGCAGCTTAATTGATACCTCCACAGATACGCAGTATTTT
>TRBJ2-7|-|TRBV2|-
CASSEGGNEQYF
TGTGCCAGCAGTGAGGGTGGAAACGAGCAGTACTTC
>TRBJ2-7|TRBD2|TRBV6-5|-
CASSYGFSGSSYEQYF
TGTGCCAGCAGTTACGGGTTCAGCGGGAGCTCCTACGAGCAGTACTTC
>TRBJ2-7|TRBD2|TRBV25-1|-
CASSGLAGGREQYF
TGTGCCAGCAGTGGACTAGCGGGAGGGCGCGAGCAGTACTTC
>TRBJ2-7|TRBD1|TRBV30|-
CAWGGQSYEQYF
TGTGCCTGGGGGGGACAGTCATACGAGCAGTACTTC
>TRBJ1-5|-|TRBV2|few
CASNRLNQPQHF
TGTGCCAGCAACCGACTGAATCAGCCCCAGCATTTT
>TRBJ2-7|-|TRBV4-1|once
CASSQVGFIQGNEQYF
TGCGCCAGCAGCCAAGTAGGCTTTATCCAGGGTAACGAGCAGTACTTC
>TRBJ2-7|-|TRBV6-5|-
CASSYFIGKDEQYF
TGTGCCAGCAGTTACTTTATAGGGAAGGACGAGCAGTACTTC
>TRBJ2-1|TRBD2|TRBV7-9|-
CATNTPPGGPDEQFF
TGTGCCACCAACACTCCCCCGGGAGGGCCGGATGAGCAGTTCTTC
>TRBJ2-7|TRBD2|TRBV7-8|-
CASSNLAGGPLGEQYF
TGTGCCAGCAGCAACTTAGCGGGAGGGCCTTTGGGCGAGCAGTACTTC
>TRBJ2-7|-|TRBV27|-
CASSTRQATYEQYF
TGTGCCAGCAGTACCCGACAAGCCACCTACGAGCAGTACTTC
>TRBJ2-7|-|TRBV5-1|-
CASSPTAGSYEQYF
TGCGCCAGCAGCCCGACGGCGGGGTCCTACGAGCAGTACTTC
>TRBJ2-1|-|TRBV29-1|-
CSVVRDEQFF
TGCAGCGTTGTACGGGATGAGCAGTTCTTC
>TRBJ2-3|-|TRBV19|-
CASSPTTYSTDTQYF
TGTGCCAGTAGTCCGACGACTTATAGCACAGATACGCAGTATTTT
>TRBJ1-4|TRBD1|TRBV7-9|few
CASSLAFAGGKGEKLFF
TGTGCCAGCAGCTTAGCCTTCGCAGGGGGAAAAGGTGAAAAACTGTTTTTT
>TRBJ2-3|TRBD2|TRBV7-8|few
CASSLLREGRGIDTQYF
TGTGCCAGCAGCCTCTTGCGGGAGGGCCGGGGTATAGATACGCAGTATTTT
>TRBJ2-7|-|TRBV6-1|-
CASSEEHRIDYEQYF
TGTGCCAGCAGTGAAGAACACCGAATCGACTACGAGCAGTACTTC
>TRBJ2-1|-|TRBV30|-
CACRLDRDNEQFF
TGTGCCTGCCGACTAGATCGGGACAATGAGCAGTTCTTC
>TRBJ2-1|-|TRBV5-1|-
CASSGTLGAYNEQFF
TGCGCCAGCAGCGGGACTCTTGGCGCCTACAATGAGCAGTTCTTC
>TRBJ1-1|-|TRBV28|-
CASSLWAGELTEAFF
TGTGCCAGCAGTTTATGGGCAGGGGAGTTAACTGAAGCTTTCTTT
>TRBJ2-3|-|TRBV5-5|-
CASSLGRPDTQYF
TGTGCCAGCAGCTTGGGACGACCAGATACGCAGTATTTT
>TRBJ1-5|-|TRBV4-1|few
CASSQGVGRNQPQHF
TGCGCCAGCAGCCAGGGAGTTGGACGCAATCAGCCCCAGCATTTT
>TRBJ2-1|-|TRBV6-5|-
CASSRGTFGVNEQFF
TGTGCCAGCAGCCGAGGCACCTTCGGGGTCAATGAGCAGTTCTTC
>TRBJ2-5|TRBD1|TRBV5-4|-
CASSFVSPLLLTGEQETQYF
TGTGCCAGCAGCTTTGTCAGCCCACTTCTATTGACAGGGGAGCAAGAGACCCAGTACTTC
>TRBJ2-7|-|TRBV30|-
CAWEGQYEQYF
TGTGCCTGGGAAGGACAGTACGAGCAGTACTTC
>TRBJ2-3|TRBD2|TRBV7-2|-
CASRPRSGSTDTQYF
TGTGCCAGCAGACCCCGTAGCGGGAGTACAGATACGCAGTATTTT
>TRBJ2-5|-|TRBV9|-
CASSARGLYQETQYF
TGTGCCAGCAGCGCCCGAGGACTATACCAAGAGACCCAGTACTTC
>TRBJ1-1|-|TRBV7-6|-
CASSLAGRRMNTEAFF
TGTGCCAGCAGCTTAGCGGGGCGGCGGATGAACACTGAAGCTTTCTTT
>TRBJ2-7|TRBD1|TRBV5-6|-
CASRTGTGGYEQYF
TGTGCCAGCAGGACCGGGACAGGGGGCTACGAGCAGTACTTC
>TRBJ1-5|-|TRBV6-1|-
CASSESGDQPQHF
TGTGCCAGCAGTGAATCTGGGGACCAGCCCCAGCATTTT
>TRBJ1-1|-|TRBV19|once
CATERLGALNTEAFF
TGTGCCACCGAACGATTGGGGGCGTTGAACACTGAAGCTTTCTTT
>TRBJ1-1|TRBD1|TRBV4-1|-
CASSQEEGQRRAFF
TGCGCCAGCAGCCAAGAAGAGGGACAGCGTAGAGCTTTCTTT
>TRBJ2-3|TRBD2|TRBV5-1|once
CASSLATSGRVDTQYF
TGCGCCAGCAGCTTGGCCACTAGCGGGAGGGTGGATACGCAGTATTTT
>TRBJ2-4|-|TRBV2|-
CASSESRGPNIQYF
TGTGCCAGCAGTGAAAGTCGAGGTCCCAACATTCAGTACTTC
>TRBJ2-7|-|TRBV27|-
CASSRPVGEQYF
TGTGCCAGCAGCCGTCCCGTCGGCGAGCAGTACTTC
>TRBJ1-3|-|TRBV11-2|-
CASRTNSYTIYF
TGTGCCAGCAGGACGAACTCGTACACCATATATTTT
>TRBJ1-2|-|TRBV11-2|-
CASSPGGGYTF
TGTGCCAGCAGCCCTGGGGGTGGCTACACCTTC
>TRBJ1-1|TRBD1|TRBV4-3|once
CASSQDWVNRDRGNTEAFF
TGCGCCAGCAGCCAAGATTGGGTTAACCGGGACAGGGGGAACACTGAAGCTTTCTTT
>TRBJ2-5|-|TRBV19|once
CASSMGGQETQYF
TGTGCCAGTAGTATGGGGGGACAAGAGACCCAGTACTTC
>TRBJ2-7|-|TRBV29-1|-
CSVEFGRENYEQYF
TGCAGCGTTGAATTTGGTCGGGAGAATTACGAGCAGTACTTC
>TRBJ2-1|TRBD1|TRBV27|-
CAIKTQGGGEQFF
TGTGCCATAAAGACACAGGGGGGTGGTGAGCAGTTCTTC